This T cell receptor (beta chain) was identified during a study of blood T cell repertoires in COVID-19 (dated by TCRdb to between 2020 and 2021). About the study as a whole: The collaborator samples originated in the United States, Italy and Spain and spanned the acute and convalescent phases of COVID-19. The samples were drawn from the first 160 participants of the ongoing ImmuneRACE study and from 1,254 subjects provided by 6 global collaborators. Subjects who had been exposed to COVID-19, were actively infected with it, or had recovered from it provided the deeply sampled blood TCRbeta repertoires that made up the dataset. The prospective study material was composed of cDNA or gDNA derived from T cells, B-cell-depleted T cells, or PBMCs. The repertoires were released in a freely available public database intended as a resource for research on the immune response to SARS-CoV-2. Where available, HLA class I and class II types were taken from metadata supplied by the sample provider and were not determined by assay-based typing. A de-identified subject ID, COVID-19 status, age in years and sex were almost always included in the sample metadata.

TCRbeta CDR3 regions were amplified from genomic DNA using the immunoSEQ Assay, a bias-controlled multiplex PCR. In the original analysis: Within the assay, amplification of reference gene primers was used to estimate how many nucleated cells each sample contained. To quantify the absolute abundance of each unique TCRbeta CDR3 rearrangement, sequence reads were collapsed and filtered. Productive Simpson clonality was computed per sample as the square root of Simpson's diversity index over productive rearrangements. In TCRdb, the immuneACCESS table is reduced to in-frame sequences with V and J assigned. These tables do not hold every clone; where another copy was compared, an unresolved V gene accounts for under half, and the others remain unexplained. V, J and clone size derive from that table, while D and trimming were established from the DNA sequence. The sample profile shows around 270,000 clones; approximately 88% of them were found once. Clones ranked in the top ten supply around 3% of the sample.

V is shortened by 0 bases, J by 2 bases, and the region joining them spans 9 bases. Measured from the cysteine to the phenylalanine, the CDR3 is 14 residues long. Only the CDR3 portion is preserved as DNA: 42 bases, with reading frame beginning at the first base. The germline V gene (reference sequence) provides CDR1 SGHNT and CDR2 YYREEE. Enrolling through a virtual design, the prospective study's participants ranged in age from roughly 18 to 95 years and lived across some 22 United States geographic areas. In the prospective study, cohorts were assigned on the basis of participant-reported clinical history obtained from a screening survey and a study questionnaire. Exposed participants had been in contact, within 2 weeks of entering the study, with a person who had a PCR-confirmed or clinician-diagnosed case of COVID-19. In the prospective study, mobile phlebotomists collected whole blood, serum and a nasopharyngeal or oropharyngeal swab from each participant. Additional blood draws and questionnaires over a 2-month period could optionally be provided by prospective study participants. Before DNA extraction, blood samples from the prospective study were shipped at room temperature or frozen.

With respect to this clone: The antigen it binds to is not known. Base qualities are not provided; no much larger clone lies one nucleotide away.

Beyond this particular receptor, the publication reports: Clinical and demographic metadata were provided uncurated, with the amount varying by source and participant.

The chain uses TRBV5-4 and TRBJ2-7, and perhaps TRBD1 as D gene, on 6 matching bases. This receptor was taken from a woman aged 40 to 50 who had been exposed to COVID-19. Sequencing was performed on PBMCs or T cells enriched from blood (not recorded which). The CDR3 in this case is CASSLGGQTYEQYF. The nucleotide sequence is TGTGCCAGCAGCTTGGGGGGGCAGACCTACGAGCAGTACTTC. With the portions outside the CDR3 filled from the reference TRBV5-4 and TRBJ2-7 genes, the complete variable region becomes ETGVTQSPTHLIKTRGQQVTLRCSSQSGHNTVSWYQQALGQGPQFIFQYYREEENGRGNFPPRFSGLQFPNYSSELNVNALELDDSALYLCASSLGGQTYEQYFGPGTRLTVT.